This TCR beta chain derives from a study of T cell repertoires in cytomegalovirus infection. Overall study context: Shared public TCR beta signatures pointed to both CMV infection and a matching HLA type.

Study-wide findings and caveats: The ex vivo response was dominated by HLA-C-restricted CMV-specific TCR beta clonotypes.

TCRdb recomputed calls from the reads with MiXCR, one row per CDR3 protein. The profile shows approximately 500,000 distinct CDR3 sequences, more than 15% of them singletons. This clonotype was seen at least ten times. The antigen is unknown. The CDR3 covers 12 residues. V shed 5 bases and J shed 7 bases, with 11 bases lying between them. Germline-derived CDR1 and CDR2 are SEHNR and FQNEAQ (reference sequence). The chain is built from TRBV7-9 and TRBJ2-5, with D perhaps matching TRBD1 (7 bases). This clonotype originated in a human donor in good health (CMV status not recorded). Some clones in this sample may be carry-over from other donors' samples. The sequenced material came from CD8+ T cells from PBMCs. The CDR3 sequence is CASSPQGGTQYF. The DNA for the CDR3 is TGTGCCAGCAGCCCCCAGGGGGGGACCCAGTACTTC.